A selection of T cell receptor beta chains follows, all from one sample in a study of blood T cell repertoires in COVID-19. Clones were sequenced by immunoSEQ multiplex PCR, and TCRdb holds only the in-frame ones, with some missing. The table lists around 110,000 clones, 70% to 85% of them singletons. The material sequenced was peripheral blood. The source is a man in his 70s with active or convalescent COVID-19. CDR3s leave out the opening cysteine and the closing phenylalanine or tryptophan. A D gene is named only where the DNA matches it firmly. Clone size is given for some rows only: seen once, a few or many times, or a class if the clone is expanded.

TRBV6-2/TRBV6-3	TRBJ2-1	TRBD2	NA	ASSYSSGLAGYNEQF
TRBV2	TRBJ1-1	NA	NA	ASSVPAQEWNTEAF
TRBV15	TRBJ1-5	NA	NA	ATSRGGQGIQPQH
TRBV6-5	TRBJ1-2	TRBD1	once	ASDMGTGGGYT
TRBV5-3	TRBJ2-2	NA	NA	ARSLICNQGPAATGELF
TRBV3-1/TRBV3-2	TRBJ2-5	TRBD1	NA	ASSQGTGKGETQY
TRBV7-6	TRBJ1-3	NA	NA	ASTEWGVGNTIY
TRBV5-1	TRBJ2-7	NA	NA	ASSPDSSSYEQY
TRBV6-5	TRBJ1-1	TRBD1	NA	ASYRGGTEAF
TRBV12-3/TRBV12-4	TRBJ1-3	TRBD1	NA	ASRDRVLNTIY
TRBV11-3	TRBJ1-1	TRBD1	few	ASHDRVHTEAF
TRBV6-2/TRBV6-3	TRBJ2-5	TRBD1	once	ASSYADRVETQY
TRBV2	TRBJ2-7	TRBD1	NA	ASSQDRTSYEQY
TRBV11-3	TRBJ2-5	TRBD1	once	ASSRPGQGYQETQY
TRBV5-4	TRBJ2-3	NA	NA	ASSSPGSGSTDTQY
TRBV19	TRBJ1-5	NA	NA	ASSIGAGASNQPQH
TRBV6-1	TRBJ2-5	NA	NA	ASSEFPAGNQETQY
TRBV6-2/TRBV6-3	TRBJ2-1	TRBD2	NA	ASSPSQLAGVAYNEQF
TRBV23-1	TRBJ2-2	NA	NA	ASTSGYTGELF
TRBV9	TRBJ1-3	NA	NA	ASSPFGGSGNTIY
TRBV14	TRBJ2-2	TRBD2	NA	ASRRTSGNTGELF
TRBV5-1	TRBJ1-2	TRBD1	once	ASSHYPGTGDGYT